The TCR beta chain under discussion was sequenced for a study of shared clonotypes between healthy human individuals (dated by TCRdb to about 2020). Some background on the complete study: The cohort comprised a couple of women and a few men aged 18 to 49 years. Different laboratories and diverse techniques were used to prepare libraries and sequence TCR repertoires, to increase sequencing depth and limit assay-specific biases. Blood TCR repertoires of roughly five healthy adults were deeply sequenced to estimate repertoire size and the extent of clonotype sharing between individuals. Between about 0.9 and 8.9 billion PBMCs per donor were obtained by leukapheresis. For each donor, three plates each were used for CD4 naive and CD4 memory, two plates were used for CD8 naive, and one plate was used for CD8 memory.

Using the deep immunoSEQ assay, TCR CDR3 regions were amplified from genomic DNA by multiplex PCR. Extracted genomic DNA from each cell subset was distributed evenly across all wells of several immunoSEQ 96-well plates, and each plate was treated as a replicate. For sorted subsets, 200 ng of genomic DNA, equivalent to some 33,000 T cell genomes, went into each replicate PCR. Purified libraries were measured with a Qubit 3.0 fluorometer, size-checked on a Bioanalyzer 2100, and measured again with the KAPA Library Quantification kit. Each immunoSEQ 96-well plate was sequenced on its own single-read 150-cycle Illumina NextSeq 550 flow cell. From the authors' description of their analysis: Because the immunoSEQ output included only junctional sequences and no quality scores, the filtering could not be the same as the filtering used for full-length reads. Sequences were annotated with PyIR, a Python wrapper for IgBLAST v1.9, using IMGT germline references to assign V/J genes and CDR3. Reads were filtered out if the reads had weak V/J assignments (E-value above 1e-6), no CDR3, stop codons, out-of-frame junctions, or ambiguous translated residues. V3J clonotypes were defined as sequences sharing an identical inferred V gene, J gene, and CDR3 amino acid sequence. The percentage overlap between two repertoires was calculated by dividing the number of shared unique clonotypes by the size of the smaller repertoire. Repertoire richness was assessed with RTK rarefaction, the Chao1 estimator, and Recon v2.1 estimates of unobserved clonotypes. Generation probabilities for all TCRbeta clonotypes obtained by the gDNA method from four donors were computed using OLGA. Here the immuneACCESS table is served through TCRdb, limited to in-frame sequences with V and J called. Missing clones are a known gap in these copies; in checked studies unresolved V genes cover under half, and the rest lacks a known reason. From that table come the V and J calls and clone size; the DNA was used to work out D and trimming. The sample table shows under 2.5 million clones, and about nine tenths are seen once. Jointly, the top ten make up approximately 0.39% of the sample.

As regards this clone: The clone's antigen remains unknown. No base quality information exists; no much larger clone differs at one position.

The donors were healthy, HIV-negative adults who had no recently reported acute infections or vaccinations. Every donor was a Caucasian adult residing in Nashville, Tennessee, USA. CD4+ T cells were enriched through magnetic negative selection, after which naive cells were positively selected on CD45RA and the remaining negative fraction served as the memory subset. After blood collection by leukapheresis, PBMCs were isolated using Ficoll-Histopaque density gradient centrifugation and then cryopreserved in the vapor phase of liquid nitrogen. Analytical flow cytometry was used to check the purity and quantity of every magnetically sorted T cell population. Genomic DNA was isolated from every sorted fraction and measured by UV absorbance on a Nanodrop 2000c. V loses 6 bases, J loses 5 bases, and the germline ends lie 19 bases apart. From the cysteine up to the phenylalanine, the CDR3 has a length of 15 residues. Kept here is only the CDR3 DNA, which spans 45 bases and is read in frame from base 1. Reading the germline V gene gives CDR1 SNHLY and CDR2 FYNNEI.

What the work shows at the level of the full study, not this receptor alone: Sampling was restricted to blood, and TCR repertoires in tissues likely differ from the TCR repertoires found in blood. Based on pairwise subsampling, the degree of clonotype sharing among donors was expected to be affected by sequencing depth. The genetic and exposure-history diversity represented was limited by the small number of donors. Higher generation probabilities were observed for clonotypes shared by all four sorted-subset donors than for non-shared clonotypes. Sharing across a few donors was observed for 5% to 6.5% of naive CD4, 3.5% of naive CD8, over 2% of memory CD4, and roughly 0.43% of memory CD8 clonotypes. Larger estimated clonotype richness was generally found for naive subsets than for memory subsets. Even with the large sequencing depth, rarefaction of the sorted-subset datasets indicated that sequencing was incomplete.

The chain is made from TRBV2 and TRBJ2-5; the D gene is perhaps TRBD1, from 6 matching bases. Sequenced: naive CD4+ T cells from PBMCs. In light of the paper, this sample's cell subset or site label describes: CD45RA+ positively selected. The origin of this receptor is a man younger than 35 in good health. Some clones in this sample may be carry-over from other donors' samples. The bases are TGTGCCAGCAGGCGATCGACAGGTTTGGGCGAGACCCAGTACTTC. Its product reads: CASRRSTGLGETQYF.